This TCR beta chain is drawn from a study of blood T cell repertoires in COVID-19. For the study at large: Both acute and convalescent COVID-19 samples were obtained from the United States, Italy and Spain.

As processed by the authors: Quantification of nucleated cells was approximated via reference gene primer amplification. Clones were read by immunoSEQ multiplex PCR, and TCRdb kept only the in-frame ones, dropping some. The DNA was the basis for D and trimming; V, J and clone size are from that table. The sample includes about 260,000 clones, over 70% seen only once; the top ten take 8% to 9.5%. With V trimmed by 3 bases and J by 3 bases, 5 bases remained unmatched. This CDR3 comprises 15 residues. Germline V gene sequence: CDR1 SQVTM, CDR2 ANQGSEA. This receptor was obtained from a human donor in a cohort sampled during active COVID-19. The chain joins TRBV29-1 to TRBJ1-4; 9 positions match TRBD1. Specimen: peripheral blood. The CDR3 region has the DNA TGCAGCGTTGATTGGACAGGGGATGCTAATGAAAAACTGTTTTTT. It codes for CSVDWTGDANEKLFF.